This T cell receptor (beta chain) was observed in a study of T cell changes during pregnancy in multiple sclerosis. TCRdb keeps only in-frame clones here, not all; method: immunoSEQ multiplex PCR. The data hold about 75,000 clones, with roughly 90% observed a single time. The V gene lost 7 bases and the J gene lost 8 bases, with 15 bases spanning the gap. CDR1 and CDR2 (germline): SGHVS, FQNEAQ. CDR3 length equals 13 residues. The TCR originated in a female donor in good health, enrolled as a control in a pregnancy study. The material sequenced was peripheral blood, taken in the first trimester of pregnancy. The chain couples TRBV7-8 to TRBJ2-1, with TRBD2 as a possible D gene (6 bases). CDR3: CASTGGAADEQFF. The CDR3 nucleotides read TGTGCCAGCACCGGAGGGGCGGCCGATGAGCAGTTCTTC. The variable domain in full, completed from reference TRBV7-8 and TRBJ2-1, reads GAGVSQSPRYKVAKRGQDVALRCDPISGHVSLFWYQQALGQGPEFLTYFQNEAQLDKSGLPSDRFFAERPEGSVSTLKIQRTQQEDSAVYLCASTGGAADEQFFGPGTRLTVL.